Each of the 29 T cell receptor beta chains below was sequenced from the same sample in a study of T cell responses to AZD1222 COVID-19 vaccine. The table came from immunoSEQ multiplex PCR; TCRdb's copy has only in-frame clones and leaves some out. The table lists tens of thousands of clones, around 86% of them singletons. Material: peripheral blood, obtained on day 0 of AZD1222 vaccination. These receptors came from an adult in good health.

The rearrangement joins TRBV6-5 to TRBJ2-4; D assignment may be TRBD1 or TRBD2 (7 bases each). CDR3 length equals 16 residues. Germline-derived CDR1 and CDR2 are MNHEY and SVGAGI. With 4 bases removed from V and 7 bases from J, the gap between germline ends came to 20 bases. CDR3 sequence: CASSSGREGAGNIQYF. CDR3 nucleotides: TGTGCCAGCAGTTCTGGGAGGGAGGGGGCGGGTAACATTCAGTACTTC.

This clone was found a few times. The chain has TRBV6-5 and TRBJ1-2; 7 bases align to TRBD1. V dropped 6 bases and J dropped 2; count of bases not matched to a gene: 6. Germline values: CDR1 MNHEY, CDR2 SVGAGI. The CDR3 is 14 amino acids. DNA for the CDR3: TGTGCCAGCAGATCTGGACAGGCGAACTATGGCTACACCTTC. As protein: CASRSGQANYGYTF.

The rearrangement joins TRBV5-1 to TRBJ2-2, with D tentatively TRBD1 or TRBD2 (5 bases each). The CDR3 has 15 residues. V was pared by 0 bases and J by 4 bases, with 10 bases between. The V gene's germline CDR1 is SGHRS and CDR2 YFSETQ. The CDR3 DNA sequence: TGCGCCAGCAGCTTGGGAGGGGCCGGCACCGGGGAGCTGTTTTTT. This encodes CASSLGGAGTGELFF.

This rearrangement joins TRBV6-1 to TRBJ2-4; the match to TRBD1 covers 9 bases. This CDR3 contains 17 residues. The ends lost 0 bases at V and 5 bases at J; junction bases unmatched: 8. Germline CDR1 and CDR2: MNHNS and SASEGT. The CDR3 sequence is CASSEAGGTGKENIQYF. The CDR3 region has the DNA TGTGCCAGCAGTGAAGCCGGAGGGACAGGGAAAGAAAACATTCAGTACTTC.

The rearrangement joins TRBV6-1 to TRBJ2-1, with D uncertain. CDR3 size: 14 residues. Per the germline V gene, CDR1 is MNHNS and CDR2 is SASEGT. The V gene lost 1 base and the J gene lost 5 bases, with 9 bases spanning the gap. The CDR3 loop is CASSEGGEDNEQFF. CDR3 nucleotides: TGTGCCAGCAGTGAAGGTGGTGAGGACAATGAGCAGTTCTTC.

This clone was seen once. A junction end diverges from the germline sequence, so it may reflect a read error. This chain uses TRBV10-3 with TRBJ1-2; possibly TRBD1 for D (5 bases). The CDR3 runs 14 residues. The V gene's germline CDR1 is ENHRY and CDR2 SYGVKD. DNA for the CDR3: TGTGCCATCAGTGAAACCGGGACGGCCTCTGGTTTGGCCTTC. Translated: CAISETGTASGLAF.

The genes are TRBV2 and TRBJ1-5, with 10 bases matching TRBD1. Trimming cost V 6 bases and J 0 bases; bases outside gene matches: 8. The CDR3 consists of 17 residues. The germline V gene has CDR1 SNHLY and CDR2 FYNNEI. This CDR3 reads CASRGTGAWDSNQPQHF. The CDR3, as DNA: TGTGCCAGCAGGGGGACAGGGGCGTGGGATAGCAATCAGCCCCAGCATTTT.

The chain is built from TRBV6-5 and TRBJ2-7; 10 nucleotides agree with TRBD2. CDR1 is MNHEY, CDR2 SVGAGI, per germline. V was clipped by 6 bases and J by 7 bases; unmatched bases: 9. This CDR3 is built from 14 residues. The CDR3 is CASRHTELAGEQYF. The CDR3 DNA reads TGTGCCAGCAGACACACCGAACTAGCGGGGGAGCAGTACTTC.

The chain joins TRBV19 to TRBJ1-2, with D perhaps matching TRBD1 (6 bases). Germline V gives CDR1 LNHDA, CDR2 SQIVND (reference sequence). V lost 8 bases, J lost 11 bases, and 15 bases lay in between. This CDR3 has 11 residues. This chain's CDR3 is CASWGHSSYTF. The CDR3, as DNA: TGTGCCAGTTGGGGACATAGCTCATACACCTTC.

The gene calls are TRBV7-8 and TRBJ1-1; tentatively, D is TRBD1 (6 bases). The V end lost 3 bases, the J end lost 3 bases, and 8 bases lay between the germline ends. This CDR3 is built from 13 residues. CDR1 is SGHVS and CDR2 is FQNEAQ in the germline V gene. The CDR3 loop reads CASSFNRDTEAFF. CDR3 bases: TGTGCCAGCAGCTTCAACAGGGACACTGAAGCTTTCTTT.

The chain has TRBV18 and TRBJ2-3; D is unresolved. The CDR3 sequence is 14 residues long. Per germline, CDR1 KGHSH and CDR2 LQKENI. Trimming pared 1 base from V and 0 bases from J, leaving 5 bases between. DNA of the CDR3: TGTGCCAGCTCACCACGGCTTAGCACAGATACGCAGTATTTT. It specifies CASSPRLSTDTQYF. The variable domain in full, completed from reference TRBV18 and TRBJ2-3, reads NAGVMQNPRHLVRRRGQEARLRCSPMKGHSHVYWYRQLPEEGLKFMVYLQKENIIDESGMPKERFSAEFPKEGPSILRIQQVVRGDSAAYFCASSPRLSTDTQYFGPGTRLTVL.

This clone was counted a few times. The V and J genes are TRBV6-2 or TRBV6-3 and TRBJ2-1; D may be TRBD2 (6 bases). The CDR3 loop spans 14 amino acids. V lost 4 bases and J 2 bases, leaving 9 bases between the germline ends. Germline lookup yields CDR1 MNHEY and CDR2 SVGEGT. CDR3 protein: CASSLGGTYNEQFF. The CDR3 coding sequence is TGTGCCAGCAGTTTGGGGGGAACCTACAATGAGCAGTTCTTC.

CDR3 in DNA: TGTGCCAGCAGTTCCACTACACCGACAATCACTTACGAGCAGTACTTC. It codes for CASSSTTPTITYEQYF. The V and J genes are TRBV28 and TRBJ2-7; no clear D. The CDR3 consists of 16 residues. Looked up from germline, CDR1 is MDHEN and CDR2 is SYDVKM. Deletions cut 4 bases from V and 4 bases from J, with 20 bases between.

The chain joins TRBV13 to TRBJ1-6, with TRBD1 identical over 10 bases. This CDR3 has 16 residues. Germline lookup yields CDR1 PRHDT and CDR2 FYEKMQ (reference sequence). After removal of 3 bases from V and 6 bases from J, the junction contained 5 bases not matched to a gene. This CDR3 is CASSLGQGMGNSPLHF. DNA for the CDR3: TGTGCCAGCAGCTTGGGACAGGGGATGGGTAATTCACCCCTCCACTTT.

The rearrangement joins TRBV6-5 to TRBJ1-6; D remains ambiguous. There are 15 residues in the CDR3. Deletions cut 7 bases from V and 0 bases from J, with 10 bases between. Germline assignment: CDR1 MNHEY and CDR2 SVGAGI. This chain's CDR3 is CASIMTSSYNSPLHF. As DNA, the CDR3 is TGTGCCAGCATAATGACTAGCTCCTATAATTCACCCCTCCACTTT.

The chain couples TRBV6-5 to TRBJ1-3, with D perhaps matching TRBD1 (6 bases). The CDR3 has 15 amino acids. V lost 5 bases, J lost 1 base, and 12 bases lay in between. The germline CDR1 and CDR2 sequences are MNHEY and SVGAGI. CDR3 DNA: TGTGCCAGCAGTCTTAACAGGGCTTCTGGAAACACCATATATTTT. It translates to CASSLNRASGNTIYF.

This chain joins TRBV27 and TRBJ1-1, with 7 bases that match TRBD1. Germline V gene data show CDR1 as MNHEY and CDR2 as SMNVEV (reference sequence). Losses at the gene ends were 2 bases for V and 4 bases for J; bases not matched to a gene: 7. The CDR3 consists of 15 residues. The CDR3 sequence is CASSLTTGVSTEAFF. In DNA form, the CDR3 reads TGTGCCAGCAGTTTAACCACAGGGGTCAGCACTGAAGCTTTCTTT.

The chain recombines TRBV19 with TRBJ1-1, with D unresolved. Trimming left V 7 bases short and J 3 bases short, with 6 bases between. Germline CDR1 and CDR2: LNHDA and SQIVND (reference sequence). The CDR3 has 11 amino acids. Here the CDR3 DNA reads TGTGCCAGTACCGGGTACACTGAAGCTTTCTTT. Translation: CASTGYTEAFF. The entire variable domain, with the rest obtained from reference TRBV19 and TRBJ1-1, is as follows: DGGITQSPKYLFRKEGQNVTLSCEQNLNHDAMYWYRQDPGQGLRLIYYSQIVNDFQKGDIAEGYSVSREKKESFPLTVTSAQKNPTAFYLCASTGYTEAFFGQGTRLTVV.

This clone was seen once. V gene TRBV19 combines with J gene TRBJ2-2; D remains unclear. Trimming removed 11 bases at V and 4 bases at J, with 20 bases between. The length of the CDR3 is 15 residues. Germline V lookup: CDR1 LNHDA, CDR2 SQIVND (reference sequence). CDR3 sequence reads: CASSGGERPTGELFF. The CDR3 coding sequence is TGTGCCTCGTCCGGCGGCGAAAGACCCACCGGGGAGCTGTTTTTT.

The gene calls are TRBV7-9 and TRBJ2-6; no reliable D call. The V end was cut by 10 bases, the J end by 3 bases, with 4 bases between. The CDR3 length is 11 residues. Germline CDR1 is SEHNR and CDR2 is FQNEAQ (reference sequence). CDR3 residues: CATLGANVLTF. The CDR3 DNA is TGTGCCACCCTTGGGGCCAACGTCCTGACTTTC.

The V gene is TRBV7-8, the J gene TRBJ1-1; perhaps TRBD1 as D (5 bases). With 3 bases removed from V and 1 base from J, the gap between germline ends came to 18 bases. CDR1 and CDR2 from the germline V gene are SGHVS and FQNEAQ. There are 17 residues in the CDR3. CDR3 bases: TGTGCCAGCAGCTTTCAGCGGACACCTTTGGGGAACACTGAAGCTTTCTTT. The encoded protein is CASSFQRTPLGNTEAFF.

The chain is built from TRBV5-1 and TRBJ2-5; possible D gene TRBD2, 7 bases. This CDR3 has 13 amino acids. Germline assignment: CDR1 SGHRS and CDR2 YFSETQ. The V end was cut by 8 bases, the J end by 5 bases, with 16 bases between. The CDR3 here is CASHRGAGETQYF. CDR3 DNA sequence: TGCGCCAGTCACCGGGGGGCGGGTGAGACCCAGTACTTC.

This clone showed up just a few times. The chain carries TRBV19 and TRBJ1-4; possibly TRBD1 for D (5 bases). This CDR3 contains 16 residues. The germline V gene has CDR1 LNHDA and CDR2 SQIVND (reference sequence). V lost 4 bases and J lost 8, with 20 bases in between. CDR3 DNA: TGTGCCAGTAGTAGTCCGACGTGGGGGGAAAGGGAAAAACTGTTTTTT. It is translated as CASSSPTWGEREKLFF.

This chain uses TRBV30 with TRBJ1-1; the D gene is possibly TRBD1 (6 bases). Between the trimmed V and J ends, which lost 5 bases and 5 bases, there was a span of 21 bases. The V gene's germline CDR1 is GTSNPN and CDR2 SVGIG (reference sequence). The CDR3 is 15 residues long. Written as DNA, the CDR3 is TGTGCCTGGTCGTTCCCCAGGGGCGGAGGAACTGAAGCTTTCTTT. Encoded protein: CAWSFPRGGGTEAFF.

In DNA, the CDR3 is TGTGCCAGCAGTTTACAACCGAGTAACTCCTACGAGCAGTACTTC. It encodes CASSLQPSNSYEQYF. The chain joins TRBV6-5 to TRBJ2-7; no clear D. The CDR3 covers 15 residues. Trimming shortened V by 4 bases and J by 0 bases, and 13 bases separated the two germline ends. CDR1 MNHEY and CDR2 SVGAGI come from the germline V gene.

The chain has TRBV7-8 and TRBJ1-2; D gene uncertain. The CDR3 loop spans 14 amino acids. The germline V and J ends were trimmed by 0 bases and 4 bases, with 9 bases remaining between them. Germline V CDR1 and CDR2: SGHVS, FQNEAQ. DNA of the CDR3: TGTGCCAGCAGCTTAGCCGTTTCCAGCTATGGCTACACCTTC. As protein: CASSLAVSSYGYTF.

This clone has more than one count but fewer than ten. This sequence joins TRBV7-9 and TRBJ2-3; D is possibly TRBD2 (5 bases). V lost 11 bases, J lost 3 bases, and 27 bases lay in between. This CDR3 region has 17 residues. CDR1 is SEHNR and CDR2 is FQNEAQ in the germline V gene (reference sequence). The CDR3 DNA sequence: TGTGCCGGAGGAGGAGCAAGACCAGCGGTCGGAACAGATACGCAGTATTTT. Translated, it gives CAGGGARPAVGTDTQYF.

Only a few counts were recorded for this clone. CDR3 sequence reads: CASSPGTENEKLFF. The CDR3 DNA reads as TGTGCCAGCAGCCCCGGGACAGAGAATGAAAAACTGTTTTTT. The rearrangement joins TRBV3-1 (or the pseudogene TRBV3-2) to TRBJ1-4; 7 bases align to TRBD1. The junction had 4 bases not matched to a gene; V was cut back by 4 bases and J by 5 bases. The CDR3 has 14 residues. Germline assignment: CDR1 LGHDT and CDR2 YNNKEL (reference sequence).

The genes are TRBV27 and TRBJ1-5; D uncertain. This CDR3 comprises 13 residues. CDR1 MNHEY and CDR2 SMNVEV come from the germline V gene (reference sequence). Trimming stripped 8 bases from V and 0 bases from J, with 8 bases between. The CDR3 reads CASRGFSNQPQHF. CDR3 nucleotide sequence: TGTGCCAGCCGAGGGTTTAGCAATCAGCCCCAGCATTTT.